These 18 T cell receptor beta chains originate from one sample sequenced in a study of blood T cell repertoires in COVID-19 (dated by TCRdb to about 2020). The protocol used for the library was the immunoSEQ multiplex PCR assay. Here the immuneACCESS table is served through TCRdb, limited to in-frame sequences with V and J called. Missing clones are a known gap in these copies; in checked studies unresolved V genes cover under half, and the rest lacks a known reason. Recorded for this sample are 85,000 to 120,000 clones; around 86% of them occurred a single time. The ten biggest clones cover 2.5% to 3.5% of the sample. What was sequenced was peripheral blood. The receptors come from a man aged 50 to 59 with active or convalescent COVID-19.

This clone has just one count. The genes are TRBV4-1 and TRBJ1-2; possibly TRBD1 for D (6 bases). The V gene's germline CDR1 is MGHRA and CDR2 YSYEKL. The CDR3 loop spans 13 amino acids. V gave up 5 bases and J gave up 2 bases, with 9 bases separating them. The DNA for the CDR3 is TGCGCCAGCAGCGACAGGCTCAACTATGGCTACACCTTC. Translated: CASSDRLNYGYTF.

The genes are TRBV9 and TRBJ1-6, with a tentative D call TRBD1 (5 bases). V was trimmed by 0 bases and J by 1 base, leaving 5 bases between them. Per the germline V gene, CDR1 is SGDLS and CDR2 is YYNGEE. The CDR3 covers 15 residues. The CDR3 sequence is CASSVGQSYNSPLHF. In nucleotides, the CDR3 is TGTGCCAGCAGCGTAGGACAGTCCTATAATTCACCCCTCCACTTT.

The V call is TRBV6-5, the J call TRBJ1-5, with D possibly TRBD1 on 6 matching bases. The CDR3 length is 14 residues. From germline, CDR1 is MNHEY and CDR2 SVGAGI. V lost 4 bases and J lost 4, with 11 bases in between. This chain's CDR3 is CASSWTDYNQPQHF. In nucleotides, the CDR3 is TGTGCCAGCAGTTGGACAGACTATAATCAGCCCCAGCATTTT.

The chain joins TRBV5-1 to TRBJ1-1, with a possible D match to TRBD1 (6 bases). Germline CDR1 is SGHRS and CDR2 is YFSETQ. The CDR3 sequence is 16 residues long. Trimming shortened V by 5 bases and J by 1 base, and 18 bases separated the two germline ends. CDR3 protein: CASSQGYRDWNTEAFF. As DNA, the CDR3 is TGCGCCAGCAGTCAGGGGTACAGGGATTGGAACACTGAAGCTTTCTTT.

The chain recombines TRBV5-1 with TRBJ2-3, with D perhaps TRBD2 (6 bases). The V end was cut by 3 bases, the J end by 1 base, with 12 bases between. The CDR3 is 15 amino acids. Germline V gives CDR1 SGHRS, CDR2 YFSETQ. CDR3 nucleotides: TGCGCCAGCAGCTGGCAGGGAGGACGCACAGATACGCAGTATTTT. Protein: CASSWQGGRTDTQYF.

The V call is TRBV12-3 or TRBV12-4, the J call TRBJ1-3; D gene uncertain. V shed 6 bases and J shed 1 base, with 7 bases lying between them. CDR3 length: 13 amino acids. The CDR3 DNA reads as TGTGCCAGCAGGCACGAGTCTGGAAACACCATATATTTT. It yields the protein CASRHESGNTIYF.

DNA of the CDR3: TGTGCCACCAGTGATTTCAAGAGGACAGGGGGTGGGGAGACCCAGTACTTC. It translates to CATSDFKRTGGGETQYF. The V gene is TRBV24-1, the J gene TRBJ2-5; 10 positions agree with TRBD1. The CDR3 has 17 residues. Germline loops: CDR1 KGHDR, CDR2 SFDVKD. J gave up 5 bases and V 1 base, and 9 bases lay outside the gene matches.

V and J are TRBV5-4 and TRBJ2-1; 11 bases match TRBD1. CDR3 length: 14 residues. Trimming removed 2 bases from V and 9 bases from J; junction bases left unmatched: 4. Per germline, CDR1 SGHNT and CDR2 YYREEE (reference sequence). In DNA, the CDR3 is TGTGCCAGCAGCTTTCGGACAGGGGGCAGTGAGCAGTTCTTC. Translated: CASSFRTGGSEQFF. The variable domain in full, completed from reference TRBV5-4 and TRBJ2-1, reads ETGVTQSPTHLIKTRGQQVTLRCSSQSGHNTVSWYQQALGQGPQFIFQYYREEENGRGNFPPRFSGLQFPNYSSELNVNALELDDSALYLCASSFRTGGSEQFFGPGTRLTVL.

The chain carries TRBV6-4 and TRBJ2-3, with 10 bases aligning to TRBD2. The germline V gene has CDR1 MRHNA and CDR2 SNTAGT. The junction had 5 bases not matched to a gene; V was cut back by 3 bases and J by 2 bases. The CDR3 is 16 amino acids. The CDR3 DNA follows: TGTGCCAGCAGTGATAGAGCGGGGGGGTTCACAGATACGCAGTATTTT. Protein product: CASSDRAGGFTDTQYF.

V and J are TRBV6-5 and TRBJ1-5; TRBD1 matches 8 bases. V dropped 6 bases and J dropped 3; count of bases not matched to a gene: 4. The CDR3 is 14 amino acids. Germline V gene data show CDR1 as MNHEY and CDR2 as SVGAGI. The CDR3 sequence is CASSWDRFNQPQHF. In nucleotides, the CDR3 is TGTGCCAGCAGCTGGGACAGGTTCAATCAGCCCCAGCATTTT.

The chain couples TRBV7-2 to TRBJ1-2, with TRBD1 matching over 7 bases. Losses at the gene ends were 5 bases for V and 8 bases for J; bases not matched to a gene: 8. CDR1 is SGHTA and CDR2 is FQGNSA in the germline V gene. The CDR3 spans 13 residues. CDR3 nucleotide sequence: TGTGCCAGCAGCGAACAGACAGGGAGCGGCTACACCTTC. Protein: CASSEQTGSGYTF.

This clone was seen a handful of times. The rearrangement uses TRBV4-2 and TRBJ1-6; 7 positions match TRBD1. The germline V gene has CDR1 LGHNA and CDR2 YNFKEQ. The CDR3 covers 16 residues. V dropped 0 bases and J dropped 7; count of bases not matched to a gene: 6. CDR3: CASSQDRQGNNSPLHF. Here the CDR3 DNA reads TGTGCCAGCAGCCAAGATCGACAGGGCAACAATTCACCCCTCCACTTT.

V and J are TRBV7-2 and TRBJ2-5; 13 bases fit TRBD2. CDR3 length: 15 amino acids. J lost 5 bases, V lost 5 bases, and 5 bases had no gene match. Per germline, CDR1 SGHTA and CDR2 FQGNSA. The CDR3 nucleotides read TGTGCCAGCAGCAAACTAGCGGGGGGGCCGGAGACCCAGTACTTC. Amino acid sequence: CASSKLAGGPETQYF.

The chain combines TRBV4-3 with TRBJ1-4; TRBD1 agrees at 10 bases. This CDR3 contains 15 residues. The germline gives CDR1 LGHNA, CDR2 YSLEER. J was trimmed by 8 bases and V by 3 bases; bases with no gene match: 6. CDR3 loop: CASSQGQGRWEKLFF. CDR3 in DNA: TGCGCCAGCAGCCAGGGACAGGGGCGATGGGAAAAACTGTTTTTT.

This chain links TRBV7-2 with TRBJ1-6; D is perhaps TRBD1 (6 bases). The V end was cut by 5 bases, the J end by 6 bases, with 14 bases between. The CDR3 extends over 15 amino acids. Germline CDR1 SGHTA, CDR2 FQGNSA. CDR3 nucleotides: TGTGCCAGCAGCCAGACCGGACAGAGTAATTCACCCCTCCACTTT. Protein: CASSQTGQSNSPLHF.

The chain uses TRBV10-3 and TRBJ1-3; no clear D. CDR1 is ENHRY, CDR2 SYGVKD, per germline. Trimming took off 3 bases at V and 2 bases at J, with 8 bases between the two ends. CDR3 length: 14 amino acids. The CDR3 region is CAISDPGTGNTIYF. Here the CDR3 DNA reads TGTGCCATCAGTGACCCGGGAACTGGAAACACCATATATTTT.

V usage is TRBV5-1 and J usage is TRBJ2-7, with 11 bases lining up with TRBD1. The V and J ends lost 4 bases and 1 base, in that order; junction bases with no gene match: 19. Germline V gene lookup returns CDR1 SGHRS and CDR2 YFSETQ. The CDR3 is 20 amino acids. CDR3 loop: CASSIPAGTGGASGSYEQYF. In DNA, the CDR3 is TGCGCCAGCAGCATTCCAGCCGGGACAGGGGGTGCCTCGGGGTCCTACGAGCAGTACTTC.

The chain joins TRBV15 to TRBJ2-5, with D maybe TRBD2 (6 bases). This CDR3 is built from 14 residues. Germline CDR1 and CDR2: LNHNV and YYDKDF (reference sequence). Between the trimmed V and J ends, which lost 0 bases and 5 bases, there was a span of 10 bases. CDR3 protein: CATSRDQGGETQYF. DNA for the CDR3: TGTGCCACCAGCAGAGATCAGGGAGGCGAGACCCAGTACTTC.